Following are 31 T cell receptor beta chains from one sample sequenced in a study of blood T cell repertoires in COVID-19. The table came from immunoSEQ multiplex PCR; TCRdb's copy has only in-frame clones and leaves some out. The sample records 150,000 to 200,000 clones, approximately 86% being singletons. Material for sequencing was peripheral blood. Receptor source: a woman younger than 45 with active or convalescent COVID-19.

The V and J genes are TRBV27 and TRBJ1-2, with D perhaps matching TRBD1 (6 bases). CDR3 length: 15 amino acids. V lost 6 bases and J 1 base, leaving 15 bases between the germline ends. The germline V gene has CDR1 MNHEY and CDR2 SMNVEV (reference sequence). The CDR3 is CASRPRTEVNYGYTF. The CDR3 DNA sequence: TGTGCCAGCAGGCCCAGGACAGAGGTTAACTATGGCTACACCTTC.

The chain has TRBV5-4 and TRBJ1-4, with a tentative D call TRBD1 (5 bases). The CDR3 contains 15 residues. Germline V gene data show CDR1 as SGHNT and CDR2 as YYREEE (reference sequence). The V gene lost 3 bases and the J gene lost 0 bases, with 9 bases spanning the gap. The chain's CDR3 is CASSSVGATNEKLFF. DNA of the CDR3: TGTGCCAGCAGCTCTGTAGGGGCAACTAATGAAAAACTGTTTTTT. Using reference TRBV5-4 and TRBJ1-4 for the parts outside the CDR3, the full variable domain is ETGVTQSPTHLIKTRGQQVTLRCSSQSGHNTVSWYQQALGQGPQFIFQYYREEENGRGNFPPRFSGLQFPNYSSELNVNALELDDSALYLCASSSVGATNEKLFFGSGTQLSVL.

CDR3 nucleotide sequence: TGCAGCGTGAAAGCAGGGGCGGATGAGCAGTTCTTC. This gives the protein CSVKAGADEQFF. The V and J genes are TRBV29-1 and TRBJ2-1, with D maybe TRBD1 (6 bases). The CDR3 is made up of 12 amino acids. Trimming took 6 bases from V and 8 from J, leaving 14 bases between them. CDR1 is SQVTM and CDR2 is ANQGSEA in the germline V gene.

CDR3: CASSERNGAGGPTEQFF. CDR3 DNA sequence: TGTGCCAGCAGCGAGCGAAACGGAGCGGGGGGGCCAACTGAGCAGTTCTTC. This chain links TRBV9 with TRBJ2-1; 10 bases are a match to TRBD2. The CDR3 is 17 residues long. The V gene end was trimmed by 3 bases and the J gene end by 9 bases; junction bases not matched to a gene: 15. Germline V gene lookup returns CDR1 SGDLS and CDR2 YYNGEE.

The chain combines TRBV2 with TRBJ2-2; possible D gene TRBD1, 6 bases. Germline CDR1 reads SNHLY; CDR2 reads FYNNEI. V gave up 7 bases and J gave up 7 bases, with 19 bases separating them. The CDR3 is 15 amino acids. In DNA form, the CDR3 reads TGTGCCAGCACGCACGACTCACAGGGCCACGGGGAGCTGTTTTTT. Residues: CASTHDSQGHGELFF.

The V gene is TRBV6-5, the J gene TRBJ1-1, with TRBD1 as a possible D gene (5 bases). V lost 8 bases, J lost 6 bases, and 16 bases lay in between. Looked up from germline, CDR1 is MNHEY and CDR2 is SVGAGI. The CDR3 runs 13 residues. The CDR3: CASAIWGGAEAFF. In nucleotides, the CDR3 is TGTGCCAGCGCTATATGGGGCGGAGCTGAAGCTTTCTTT.

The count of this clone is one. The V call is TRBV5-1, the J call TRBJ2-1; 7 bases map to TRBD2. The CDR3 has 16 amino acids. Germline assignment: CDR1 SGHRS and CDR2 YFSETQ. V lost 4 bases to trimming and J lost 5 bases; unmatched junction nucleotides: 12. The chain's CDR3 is CASSPWLAESNNEQFF. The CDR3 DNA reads TGCGCCAGCAGCCCCTGGCTAGCGGAGTCGAACAATGAGCAGTTCTTC.

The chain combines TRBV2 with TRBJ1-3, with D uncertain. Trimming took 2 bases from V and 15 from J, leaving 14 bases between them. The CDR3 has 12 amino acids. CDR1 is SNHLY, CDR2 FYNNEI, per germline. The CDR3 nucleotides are TGTGCCAGCAGTGAACCCCTTACCAGTCGATATTTT. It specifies CASSEPLTSRYF.

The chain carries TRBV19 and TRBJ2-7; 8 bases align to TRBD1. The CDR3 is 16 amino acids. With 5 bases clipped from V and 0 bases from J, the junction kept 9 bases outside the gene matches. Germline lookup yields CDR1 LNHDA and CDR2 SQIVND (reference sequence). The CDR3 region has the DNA TGTGCCAGTAGTCCGATTTCGGGACAGGTCTCCTACGAGCAGTACTTC. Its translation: CASSPISGQVSYEQYF.

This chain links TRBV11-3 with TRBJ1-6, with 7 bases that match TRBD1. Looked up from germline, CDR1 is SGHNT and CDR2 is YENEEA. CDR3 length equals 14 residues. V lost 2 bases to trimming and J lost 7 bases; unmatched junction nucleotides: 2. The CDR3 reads CASSLRGPNSPLHF. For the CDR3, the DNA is TGTGCCAGCAGCTTAAGGGGGCCGAATTCACCCCTCCACTTT.

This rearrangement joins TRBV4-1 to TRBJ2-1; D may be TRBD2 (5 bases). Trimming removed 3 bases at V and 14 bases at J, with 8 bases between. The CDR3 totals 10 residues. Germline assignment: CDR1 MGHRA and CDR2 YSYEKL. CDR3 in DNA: TGCGCCAGCAGCCACTCGGGAAAGTTCTTC. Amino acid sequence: CASSHSGKFF.

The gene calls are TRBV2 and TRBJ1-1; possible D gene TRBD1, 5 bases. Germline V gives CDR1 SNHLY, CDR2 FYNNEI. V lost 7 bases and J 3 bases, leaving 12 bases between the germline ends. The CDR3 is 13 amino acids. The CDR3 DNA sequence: TGTGCCAGCAAGGACACCCTGGACACTGAAGCTTTCTTT. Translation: CASKDTLDTEAFF.

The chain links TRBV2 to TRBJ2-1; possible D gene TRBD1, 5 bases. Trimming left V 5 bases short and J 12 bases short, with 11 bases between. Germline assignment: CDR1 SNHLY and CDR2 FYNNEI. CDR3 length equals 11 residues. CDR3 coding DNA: TGTGCCAGCAGTCCGGACACACGGCAGTTCTTC. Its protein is CASSPDTRQFF.

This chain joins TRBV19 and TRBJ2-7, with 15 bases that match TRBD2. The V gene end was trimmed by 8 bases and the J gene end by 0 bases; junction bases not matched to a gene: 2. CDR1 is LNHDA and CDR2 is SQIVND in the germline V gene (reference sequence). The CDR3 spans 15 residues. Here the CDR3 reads CASGTSGRYSYEQYF. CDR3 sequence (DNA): TGTGCCAGTGGGACTAGCGGGAGGTACTCCTACGAGCAGTACTTC.

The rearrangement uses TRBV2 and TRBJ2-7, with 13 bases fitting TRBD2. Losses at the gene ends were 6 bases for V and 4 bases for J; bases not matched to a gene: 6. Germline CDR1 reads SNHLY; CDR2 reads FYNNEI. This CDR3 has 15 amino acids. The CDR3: CASRAGTSGIYEQYF. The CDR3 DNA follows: TGTGCCAGCAGAGCCGGGACTAGCGGGATATACGAGCAGTACTTC.

The CDR3 region is CASSLAGMGNTIYF. CDR3 sequence (DNA): TGCGCCAGCAGCTTGGCGGGGATGGGAAACACCATATATTTT. The chain employs TRBV5-1 and TRBJ1-3; D gene ambiguous. The CDR3 covers 14 residues. CDR1 is SGHRS and CDR2 is YFSETQ in the germline V gene. With 0 bases removed from V and 4 bases from J, the gap between germline ends came to 8 bases.

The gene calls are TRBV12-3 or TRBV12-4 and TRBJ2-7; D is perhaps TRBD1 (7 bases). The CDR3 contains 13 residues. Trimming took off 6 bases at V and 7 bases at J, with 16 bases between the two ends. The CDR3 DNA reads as TGTGCCAGCAGCCCCCAGGGGGAGGAGGAGCAGTACTTC. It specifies CASSPQGEEEQYF.

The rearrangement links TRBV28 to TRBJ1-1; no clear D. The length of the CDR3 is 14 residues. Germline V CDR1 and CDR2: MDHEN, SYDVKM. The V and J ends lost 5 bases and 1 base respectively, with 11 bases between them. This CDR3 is CASSPSTENTEAFF. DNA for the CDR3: TGTGCCAGCAGTCCCTCAACAGAGAACACTGAAGCTTTCTTT. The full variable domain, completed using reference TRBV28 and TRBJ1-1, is DVKVTQSSRYLVKRTGEKVFLECVQDMDHENMFWYRQDPGLGLRLIYFSYDVKMKEKGDIPEGYSVSREKKERFSLILESASTNQTSMYLCASSPSTENTEAFFGQGTRLTVV.

DNA for the CDR3: TGTGCCAGCAGTGAAACCCGCAGGGGGCGCGCCGGGGAGCTGTTTTTT. As protein: CASSETRRGRAGELFF. V usage is TRBV2 and J usage is TRBJ2-2, with 8 bases matching TRBD1. The CDR3 is 16 amino acids. Germline CDR1 is SNHLY and CDR2 is FYNNEI. V was pared by 2 bases and J by 6 bases, with 8 bases of the junction left unmatched.

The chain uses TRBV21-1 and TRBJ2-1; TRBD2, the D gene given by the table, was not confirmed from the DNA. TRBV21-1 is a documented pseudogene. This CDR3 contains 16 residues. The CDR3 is CASSKNSSGSRNEQFF. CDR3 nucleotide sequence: TGTGCCAGCAGCAAAAACTCTAGCGGGAGCAGGAATGAGCAGTTCTTC.

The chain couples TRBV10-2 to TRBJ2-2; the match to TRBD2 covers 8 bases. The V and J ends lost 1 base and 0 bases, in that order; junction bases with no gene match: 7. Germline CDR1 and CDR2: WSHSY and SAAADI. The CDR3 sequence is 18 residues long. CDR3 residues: CASSELRGASSNTGELFF. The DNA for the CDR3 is TGCGCCAGCAGTGAGTTGCGGGGGGCCAGCTCGAACACCGGGGAGCTGTTTTTT.

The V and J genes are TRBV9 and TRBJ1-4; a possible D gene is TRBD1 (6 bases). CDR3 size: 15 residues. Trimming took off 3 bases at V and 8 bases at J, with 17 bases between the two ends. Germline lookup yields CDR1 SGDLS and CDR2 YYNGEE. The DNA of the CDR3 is TGTGCCAGCAGCGCCACAACAGGGCAAGCCGAAAAACTGTTTTTT. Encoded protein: CASSATTGQAEKLFF.

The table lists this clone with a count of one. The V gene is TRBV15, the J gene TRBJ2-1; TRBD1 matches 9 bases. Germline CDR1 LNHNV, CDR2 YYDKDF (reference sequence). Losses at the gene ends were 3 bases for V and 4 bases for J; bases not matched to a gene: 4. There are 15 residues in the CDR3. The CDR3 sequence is CATSSPGQGYNEQFF. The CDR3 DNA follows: TGTGCCACCAGCAGCCCCGGACAGGGGTACAATGAGCAGTTCTTC.

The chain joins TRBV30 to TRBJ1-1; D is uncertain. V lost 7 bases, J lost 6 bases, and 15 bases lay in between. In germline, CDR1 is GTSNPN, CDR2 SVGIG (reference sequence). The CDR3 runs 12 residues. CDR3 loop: CALSEVEAEAFF. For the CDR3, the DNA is TGTGCCTTATCCGAGGTTGAGGCTGAAGCTTTCTTT.

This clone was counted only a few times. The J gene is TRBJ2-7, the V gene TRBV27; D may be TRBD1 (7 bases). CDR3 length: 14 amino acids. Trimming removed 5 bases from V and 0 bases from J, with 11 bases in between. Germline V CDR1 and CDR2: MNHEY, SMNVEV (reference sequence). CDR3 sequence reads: CASSIQGGSYEQYF. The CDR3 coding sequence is TGTGCCAGCAGTATTCAGGGGGGCTCCTACGAGCAGTACTTC.

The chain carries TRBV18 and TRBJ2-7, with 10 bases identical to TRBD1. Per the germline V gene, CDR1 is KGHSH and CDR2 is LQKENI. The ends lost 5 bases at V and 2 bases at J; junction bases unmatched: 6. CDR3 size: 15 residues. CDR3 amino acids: CASSSRQGAAYEQYF. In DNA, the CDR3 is TGTGCCAGCTCAAGCCGACAGGGGGCAGCCTACGAGCAGTACTTC.

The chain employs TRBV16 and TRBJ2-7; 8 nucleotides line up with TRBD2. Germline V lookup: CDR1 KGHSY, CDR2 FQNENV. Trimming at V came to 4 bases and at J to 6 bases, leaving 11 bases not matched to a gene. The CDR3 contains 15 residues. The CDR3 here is CASSLFGGSGIEQYF. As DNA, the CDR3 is TGTGCCAGCAGCCTATTTGGTGGTAGCGGGATCGAGCAGTACTTC.

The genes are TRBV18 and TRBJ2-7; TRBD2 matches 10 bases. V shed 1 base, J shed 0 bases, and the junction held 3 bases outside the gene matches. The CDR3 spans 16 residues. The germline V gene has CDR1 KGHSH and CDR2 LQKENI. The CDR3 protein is CASSPRASGSSYEQYF. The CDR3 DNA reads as TGTGCCAGCTCACCACGGGCTAGCGGGAGCTCCTACGAGCAGTACTTC.

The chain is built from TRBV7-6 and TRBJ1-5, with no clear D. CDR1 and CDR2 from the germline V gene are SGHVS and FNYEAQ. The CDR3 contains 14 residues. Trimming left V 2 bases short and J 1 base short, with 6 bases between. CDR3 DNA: TGTGCCAGCAGCTTAACTTACAGCAATCAGCCCCAGCATTTT. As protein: CASSLTYSNQPQHF.

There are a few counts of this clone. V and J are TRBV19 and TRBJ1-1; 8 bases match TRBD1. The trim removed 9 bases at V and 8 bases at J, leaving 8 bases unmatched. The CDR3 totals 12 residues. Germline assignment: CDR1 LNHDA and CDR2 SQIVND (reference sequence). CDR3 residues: CASYDRGTEAFF. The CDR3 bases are TGTGCCAGCTACGACAGGGGTACGGAAGCTTTCTTT.

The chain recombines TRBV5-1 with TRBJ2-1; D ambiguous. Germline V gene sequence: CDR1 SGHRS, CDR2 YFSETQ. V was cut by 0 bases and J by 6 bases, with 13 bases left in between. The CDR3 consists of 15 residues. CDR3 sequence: CASSLGQVGPNEQFF. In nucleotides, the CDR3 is TGCGCCAGCAGCTTGGGGCAGGTAGGCCCCAATGAGCAGTTCTTC.